This record covers a single T cell receptor (beta chain). Cohorts were determined from participant-reported clinical history. This table comes from immunoSEQ multiplex PCR, and its TCRdb copy is limited to in-frame clones, with some not included. This table has around 300,000 clones, around nine tenths appearing once. The data derive from a study of blood T cell repertoires in COVID-19. Background on the study: PBMCs, B-cell-depleted T cells, or T cells were the source of the cDNA or gDNA that made up the material.

What was sequenced was PBMCs or T cells enriched from blood (not recorded which). The TCR originated in a woman in her thirties or forties who had recovered from COVID-19.

This chain's CDR3 is CASSFGQASNTEAFF. The CDR3, as DNA: TGTGCCAGCAGCTTCGGACAGGCCTCGAACACTGAAGCTTTCTTT. The chain couples TRBV5-6 to TRBJ1-1, with 7 bases matching TRBD1. The V gene's germline CDR1 is SGHDT and CDR2 YYEEEE. J was trimmed by 1 base and V by 2 bases; bases with no gene match: 5. This CDR3 region has 15 residues.